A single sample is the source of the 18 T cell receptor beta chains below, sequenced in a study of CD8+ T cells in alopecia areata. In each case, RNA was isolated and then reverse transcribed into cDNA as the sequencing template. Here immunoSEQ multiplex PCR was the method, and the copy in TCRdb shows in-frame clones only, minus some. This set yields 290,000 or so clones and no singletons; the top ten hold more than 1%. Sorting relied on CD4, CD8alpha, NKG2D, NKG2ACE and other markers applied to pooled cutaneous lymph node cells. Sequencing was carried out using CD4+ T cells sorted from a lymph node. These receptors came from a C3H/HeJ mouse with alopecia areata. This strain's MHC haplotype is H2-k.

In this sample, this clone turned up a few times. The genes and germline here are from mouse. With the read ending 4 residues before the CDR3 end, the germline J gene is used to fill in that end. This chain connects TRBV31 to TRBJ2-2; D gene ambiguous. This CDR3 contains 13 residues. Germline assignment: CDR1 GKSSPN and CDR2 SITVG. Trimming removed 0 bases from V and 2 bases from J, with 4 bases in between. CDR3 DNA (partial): TGTGCCTGGAGTCTGGAGAACACCGGG. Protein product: CAWSLENTG. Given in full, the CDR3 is CAWSLENTGQLYF. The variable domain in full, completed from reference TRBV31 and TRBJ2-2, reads AQTIHQWPVAEIKAVGSPLSLGCTIKGKSSPNLYWYWQATGGTLQQLFYSITVGQVESVVQLNLSASRPKDDQFILSTEKLLLSHSGFYLCAWSLENTGQLYFGEGSKLTVL.

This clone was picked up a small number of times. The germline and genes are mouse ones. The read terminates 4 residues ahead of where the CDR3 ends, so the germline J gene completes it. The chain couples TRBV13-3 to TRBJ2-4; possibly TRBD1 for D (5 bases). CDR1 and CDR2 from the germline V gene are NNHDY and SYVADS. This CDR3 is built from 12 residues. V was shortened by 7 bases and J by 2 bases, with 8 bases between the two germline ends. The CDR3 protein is CASSGNQNTLYF. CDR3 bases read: TGTGCCAGCTCAGGGAATCAAAAC. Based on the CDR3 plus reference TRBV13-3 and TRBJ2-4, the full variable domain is EAAVTQSPRSKVAVTGGKVTLSCHQTNNHDYMYWYRQDTGHGLRLIHYSYVADSTEKGDIPDGYKASRPSQENFSLILELASLSQTAVYFCASSGNQNTLYFGAGTRLSVL.

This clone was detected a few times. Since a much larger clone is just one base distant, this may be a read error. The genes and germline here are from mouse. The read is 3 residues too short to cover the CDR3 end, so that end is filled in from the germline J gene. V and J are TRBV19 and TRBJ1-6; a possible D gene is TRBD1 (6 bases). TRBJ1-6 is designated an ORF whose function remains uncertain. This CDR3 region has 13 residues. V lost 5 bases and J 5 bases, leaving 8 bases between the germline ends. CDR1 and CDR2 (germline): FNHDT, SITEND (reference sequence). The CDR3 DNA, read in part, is TGTGCCAGCAGAGGGACAAATAATTCGCCC. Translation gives CASRGTNNSP. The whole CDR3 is CASRGTNNSPLYF.

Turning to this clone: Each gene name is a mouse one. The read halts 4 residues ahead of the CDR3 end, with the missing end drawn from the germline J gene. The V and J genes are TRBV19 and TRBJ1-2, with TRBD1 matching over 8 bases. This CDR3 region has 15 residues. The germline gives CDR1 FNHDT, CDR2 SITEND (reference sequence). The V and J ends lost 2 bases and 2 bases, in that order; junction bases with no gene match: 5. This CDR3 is CASSIQGARNSDYTF. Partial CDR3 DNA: TGTGCCAGCAGTATTCAGGGGGCGCGGAACTCC.

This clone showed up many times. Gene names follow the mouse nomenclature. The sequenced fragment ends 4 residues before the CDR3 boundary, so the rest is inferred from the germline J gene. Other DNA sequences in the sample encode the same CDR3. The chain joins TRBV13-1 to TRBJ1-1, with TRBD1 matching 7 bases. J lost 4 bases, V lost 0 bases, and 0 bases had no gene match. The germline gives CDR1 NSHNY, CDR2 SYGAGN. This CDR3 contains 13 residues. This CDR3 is CASSDAGGTEVFF. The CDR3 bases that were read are TGTGCCAGCAGTGATGCAGGGGGCACA.

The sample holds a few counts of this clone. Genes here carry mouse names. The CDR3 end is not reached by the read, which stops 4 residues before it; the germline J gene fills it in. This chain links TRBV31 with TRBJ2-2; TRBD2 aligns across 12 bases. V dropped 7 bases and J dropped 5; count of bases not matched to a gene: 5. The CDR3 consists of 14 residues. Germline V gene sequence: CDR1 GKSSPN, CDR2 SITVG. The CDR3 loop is CAFPGLGGTGQLYF. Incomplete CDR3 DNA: TGTGCCTTCCCGGGACTGGGGGGTACCGGG.

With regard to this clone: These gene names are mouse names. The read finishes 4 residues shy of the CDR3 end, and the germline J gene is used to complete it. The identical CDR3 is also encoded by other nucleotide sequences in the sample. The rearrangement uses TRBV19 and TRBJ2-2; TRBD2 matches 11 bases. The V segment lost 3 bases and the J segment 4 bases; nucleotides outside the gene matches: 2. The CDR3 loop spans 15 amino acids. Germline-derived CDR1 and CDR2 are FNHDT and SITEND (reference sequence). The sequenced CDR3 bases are TGTGCCAGCAGTAGAGGGACTGGGGGCACCGGG. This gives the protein CASSRGTGGTG. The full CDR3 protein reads CASSRGTGGTGQLYF.

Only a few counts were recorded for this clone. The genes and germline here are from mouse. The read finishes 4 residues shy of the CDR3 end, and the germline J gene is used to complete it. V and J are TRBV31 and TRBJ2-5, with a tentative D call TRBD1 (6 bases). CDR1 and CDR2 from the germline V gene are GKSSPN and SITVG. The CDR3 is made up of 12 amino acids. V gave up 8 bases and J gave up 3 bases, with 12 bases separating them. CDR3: CALRDKQDTQYF. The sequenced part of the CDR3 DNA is TGTGCCCTCCGGGACAAACAAGAC.

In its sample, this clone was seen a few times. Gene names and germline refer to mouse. The CDR3 sequence is CASSGPGQAYEQYF. CDR3 DNA, as far as it was read: TGTGCCAGCAGTGGACCGGGACAGGCGTAT. V is TRBV13-3 and J is TRBJ2-7; 8 nucleotides match TRBD1. The read ends 4 residues before the CDR3 terminus; that terminus is restored from the germline J gene. This CDR3 is built from 14 residues. Germline values: CDR1 NNHDY, CDR2 SYVADS.

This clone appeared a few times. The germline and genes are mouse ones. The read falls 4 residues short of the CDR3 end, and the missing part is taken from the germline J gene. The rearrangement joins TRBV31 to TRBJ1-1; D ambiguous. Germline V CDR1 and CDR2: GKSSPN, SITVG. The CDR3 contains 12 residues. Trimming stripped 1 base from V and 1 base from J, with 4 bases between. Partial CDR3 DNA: TGTGCCTGGAGTCAGGGGAACACA. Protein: CAWSQGNT. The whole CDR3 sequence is CAWSQGNTEVFF.

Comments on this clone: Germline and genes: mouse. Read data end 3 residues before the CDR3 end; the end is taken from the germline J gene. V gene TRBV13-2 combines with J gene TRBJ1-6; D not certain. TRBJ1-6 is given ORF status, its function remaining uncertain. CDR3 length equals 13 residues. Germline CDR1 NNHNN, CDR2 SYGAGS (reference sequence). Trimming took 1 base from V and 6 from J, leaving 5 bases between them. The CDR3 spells CASGDWVNSPLYF. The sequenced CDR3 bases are TGTGCCAGCGGTGATTGGGTTAATTCGCCC.

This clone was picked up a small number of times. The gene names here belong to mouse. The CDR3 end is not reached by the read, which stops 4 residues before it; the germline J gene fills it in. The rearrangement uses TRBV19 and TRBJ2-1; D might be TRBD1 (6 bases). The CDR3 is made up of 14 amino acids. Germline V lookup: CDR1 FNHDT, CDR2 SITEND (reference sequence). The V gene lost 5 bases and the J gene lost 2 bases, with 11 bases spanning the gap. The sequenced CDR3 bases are TGTGCCAGCAGACCGGGACAATACTATGCT. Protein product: CASRPGQYYA. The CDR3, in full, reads CASRPGQYYAEQFF.

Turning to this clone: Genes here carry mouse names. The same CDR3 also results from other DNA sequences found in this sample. The chain's CDR3 is CAWSRDRGDTQYF. The CDR3 bases that were read are TGTGCCTGGAGCCGGGACAGGGGAGAC. This chain connects TRBV31 to TRBJ2-5; the match to TRBD1 covers 10 bases. The CDR3 is cut off 4 residues early in the read; its end comes from the germline J gene. This CDR3 region has 13 residues. Germline V lookup: CDR1 GKSSPN, CDR2 SITVG.

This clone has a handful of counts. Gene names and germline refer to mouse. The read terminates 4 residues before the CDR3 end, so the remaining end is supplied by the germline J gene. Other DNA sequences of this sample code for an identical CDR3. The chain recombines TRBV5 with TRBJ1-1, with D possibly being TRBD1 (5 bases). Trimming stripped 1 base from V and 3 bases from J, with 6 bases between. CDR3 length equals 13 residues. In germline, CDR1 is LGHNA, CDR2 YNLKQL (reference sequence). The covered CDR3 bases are TGTGCCAGCAGCCAAGGGGGGGACACA. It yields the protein CASSQGGDT. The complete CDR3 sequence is CASSQGGDTEVFF.

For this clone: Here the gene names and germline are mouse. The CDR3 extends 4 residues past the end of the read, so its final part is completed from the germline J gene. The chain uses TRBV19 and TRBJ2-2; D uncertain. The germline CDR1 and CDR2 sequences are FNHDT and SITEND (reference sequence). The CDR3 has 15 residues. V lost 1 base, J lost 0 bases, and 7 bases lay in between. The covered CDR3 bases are TGTGCCAGCAGTATACTGCAGACAAACACCGGG. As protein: CASSILQTNTG. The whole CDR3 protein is CASSILQTNTGQLYF.

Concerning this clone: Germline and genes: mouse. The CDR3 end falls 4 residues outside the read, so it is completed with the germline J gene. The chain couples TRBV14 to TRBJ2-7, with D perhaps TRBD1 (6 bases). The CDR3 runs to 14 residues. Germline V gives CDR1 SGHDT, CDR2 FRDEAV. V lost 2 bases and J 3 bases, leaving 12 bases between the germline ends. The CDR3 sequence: CASSLGDKIYEQYF. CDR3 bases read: TGTGCCAGCAGTTTAGGGGACAAAATCTAT.

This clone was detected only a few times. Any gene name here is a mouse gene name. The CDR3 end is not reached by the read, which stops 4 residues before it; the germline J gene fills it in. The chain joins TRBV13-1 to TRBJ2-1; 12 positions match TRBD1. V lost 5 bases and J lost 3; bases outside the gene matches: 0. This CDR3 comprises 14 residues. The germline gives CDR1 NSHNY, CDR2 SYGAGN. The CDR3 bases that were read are TGTGCCAGCAGGGGACAGGGGGCCTATGCT. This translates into CASRGQGAYA. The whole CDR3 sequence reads CASRGQGAYAEQFF.

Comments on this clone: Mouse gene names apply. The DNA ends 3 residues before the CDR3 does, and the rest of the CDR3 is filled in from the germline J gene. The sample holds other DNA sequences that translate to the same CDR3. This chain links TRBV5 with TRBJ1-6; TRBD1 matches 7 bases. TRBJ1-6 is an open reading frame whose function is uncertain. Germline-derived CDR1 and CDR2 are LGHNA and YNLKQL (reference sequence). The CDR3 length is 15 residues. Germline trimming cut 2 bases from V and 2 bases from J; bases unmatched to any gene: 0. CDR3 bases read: TGTGCCAGCAGCCAACAGGGGGCCTATAATTCGCCC. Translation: CASSQQGAYNSP. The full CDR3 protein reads CASSQQGAYNSPLYF.